A selection of T cell receptor beta chains follows, all from one sample in a study of cytomegalovirus exposure and HLA in healthy donors. The repertoire was sequenced with immunoSEQ multiplex PCR; TCRdb's copy has only in-frame clones and lacks some. The sample comprises some 220,000 clones, about 85% of which are singletons, and about 0.25% rests with the top ten. Material for sequencing was PBMCs. Receptors were obtained from a girl aged 2-10 years in good health and CMV-seronegative. CDR3s include the opening cysteine and the closing phenylalanine or tryptophan. A D gene is named only where the DNA matches it firmly. Only some rows state a clone size, as once, few, many or a class for expanded clones.

abundance: .
v_gene: TRBV12-5
j_gene: TRBJ2-7
d_gene: .
CDR3nt: TGTGCTAGTGGTTTGGAAGACCGGGACTTGGACTACGAGCAGTACTTC
CDR3aa: CASGLEDRDLDYEQYF

abundance: once
v_gene: TRBV30
j_gene: TRBJ1-6
d_gene: TRBD1
CDR3nt: TGTGCCTGGAGGGCAAGACAGGGCTCGAGTTCACCCCTCCACTTT
CDR3aa: CAWRARQGSSSPLHF

abundance: .
v_gene: TRBV2
j_gene: TRBJ1-2
d_gene: .
CDR3nt: TGTGCCAGCAGCAGAGGTCGGGCAGGGAACAACTATGGCTACACCTTC
CDR3aa: CASSRGRAGNNYGYTF

abundance: .
v_gene: TRBV4-2
j_gene: TRBJ1-4
d_gene: TRBD1
CDR3nt: TGTGCCAGCAGCCAAGAAGGGAGACAGGGTCGAAAACTGTTTTTT
CDR3aa: CASSQEGRQGRKLFF

abundance: .
v_gene: TRBV5-1
j_gene: TRBJ2-1
d_gene: .
CDR3nt: TGCGCCAGCACATTCGAGGCTTTAGACCACAATGAGCAGTTCTTC
CDR3aa: CASTFEALDHNEQFF

abundance: few
v_gene: TRBV2
j_gene: TRBJ2-7
d_gene: TRBD2
CDR3nt: TGTGCCAGCAACGATGGGCTACTAGCGTATTACTACGAGCAGTACTTC
CDR3aa: CASNDGLLAYYYEQYF

abundance: .
v_gene: TRBV7-9
j_gene: TRBJ1-6
d_gene: .
CDR3nt: TGTGCCAGCAGCTTCAGTTCAGGCTCCTATAATTCACCCCTCCACTTT
CDR3aa: CASSFSSGSYNSPLHF

abundance: .
v_gene: TRBV11-2
j_gene: TRBJ2-7
d_gene: .
CDR3nt: TGTGCCAGCAGCTTAGAGGGGGCGAGGAACGAGCAGTACTTC
CDR3aa: CASSLEGARNEQYF

abundance: few
v_gene: TRBV28
j_gene: TRBJ1-4
d_gene: .
CDR3nt: TGTGCCAGCAGCCAGGGGCTCGGTGAAAAACTGTTTTTT
CDR3aa: CASSQGLGEKLFF

abundance: few
v_gene: TRBV7-7
j_gene: TRBJ2-5
d_gene: TRBD2
CDR3nt: TGTGCCAGCAGCTTAGGGCTAGCGGGGCAAGAGACCCAGTACTTC
CDR3aa: CASSLGLAGQETQYF

abundance: .
v_gene: TRBV30
j_gene: TRBJ2-3
d_gene: .
CDR3nt: TGTGCTTCCCTCGCTAGGGGTCGCACAGATACGCAGTATTTT
CDR3aa: CASLARGRTDTQYF

abundance: .
v_gene: TRBV18
j_gene: TRBJ2-7
d_gene: .
CDR3nt: TGTGCCAGCTCACCTATTCAGGGAGGCTACGAGCAGTACTTC
CDR3aa: CASSPIQGGYEQYF

abundance: few
v_gene: TRBV7-9
j_gene: TRBJ2-7
d_gene: TRBD2
CDR3nt: TGTGCCAGCAGCTTTAGCGGGGGGGCCGGTTACTACGAGCAGTACTTC
CDR3aa: CASSFSGGAGYYEQYF

abundance: .
v_gene: TRBV5-1
j_gene: TRBJ1-3
d_gene: .
CDR3nt: TGCGCCAGCAGCTTGGGAGACACCATATATTTT
CDR3aa: CASSLGDTIYF

abundance: .
v_gene: TRBV7-9
j_gene: TRBJ1-5
d_gene: .
CDR3nt: TGTGCCAGCAGCTTAGGAGGGCTGCCCCAGCATTTT
CDR3aa: CASSLGGLPQHF

abundance: .
v_gene: TRBV4-1
j_gene: TRBJ1-4
d_gene: TRBD1
CDR3nt: TGCGCCAGCAGCGGTACAGGGGCTGAAAAACTGTTTTTT
CDR3aa: CASSGTGAEKLFF

abundance: .
v_gene: TRBV18
j_gene: TRBJ2-7
d_gene: TRBD2
CDR3nt: TGTGCCAGCTCACCATGGAGTGGACTAGCGGGGCAGTACGAGCAGTACTTC
CDR3aa: CASSPWSGLAGQYEQYF

abundance: .
v_gene: TRBV6-1
j_gene: TRBJ1-1
d_gene: .
CDR3nt: TGTGCCAGCAGTGAAACCTGGAGGTGCGACTTT
CDR3aa: CASSETWRCDF

abundance: .
v_gene: TRBV11-1
j_gene: TRBJ1-6
d_gene: .
CDR3nt: TGTGCCAGCAGCGTAACGTTCCTTGGCTCACCCCTCCACTTT
CDR3aa: CASSVTFLGSPLHF

abundance: .
v_gene: TRBV6-5
j_gene: TRBJ1-6
d_gene: .
CDR3nt: TGTGCCAGCAGCGTGGCGACGGGTTATAATTCACCCCTCCACTTT
CDR3aa: CASSVATGYNSPLHF

abundance: .
v_gene: TRBV4-2
j_gene: TRBJ2-1
d_gene: TRBD1
CDR3nt: TGTGCCAGCAGCCCAGGGGGCACCGCCTACAATGAGCAGTTCTTC
CDR3aa: CASSPGGTAYNEQFF

abundance: .
v_gene: TRBV28
j_gene: TRBJ2-2
d_gene: .
CDR3nt: TGTGCCAGCAGTTTACAGAACACCGGGGAGCTGTTTTTT
CDR3aa: CASSLQNTGELFF